These 7 T cell receptor beta chains were all obtained from the same sample, sequenced in a study of cytomegalovirus exposure and HLA in healthy donors. PCR was performed using 60 Vbeta and 13 Jbeta primers. TCRdb's table, derived via immunoSEQ multiplex PCR, lists solely in-frame clones and lacks some. This sample has 200,000 to 250,000 clones; roughly 80% occur once, and the top ten carry roughly 3%. Sequenced: PBMCs. Receptors were obtained from a woman in her 30s in good health and CMV-seronegative.

CDR3 amino acids: CSARAGTEAFF. The CDR3 bases are TGCAGTGCTAGAGCGGGCACTGAAGCTTTCTTT. The chain employs TRBV20-1 and TRBJ1-1; D is uncertain. The CDR3 totals 11 residues. V was pared by 1 base and J by 4 bases, with 4 bases between. Germline V gene lookup returns CDR1 DFQATT and CDR2 SNEGSKA (reference sequence).

This chain joins TRBV18 and TRBJ2-3, with 10 positions matching TRBD2. CDR1 and CDR2 from the germline V gene are KGHSH and LQKENI. The CDR3 runs to 15 residues. Trimming at V came to 1 base and at J to 7 bases, leaving 5 bases not matched to a gene. DNA of the CDR3: TGTGCCAGCTCACCACTAGCGGGAGGTCCAAATACGCAGTATTTT. This encodes CASSPLAGGPNTQYF.

This CDR3 reads CASSLWVAGGSTDTQYF. As DNA, the CDR3 is TGTGCCAGCAGCTTGTGGGTGGCGGGGGGGAGCACAGATACGCAGTATTTT. V and J are TRBV5-4 and TRBJ2-3; 9 nucleotides agree with TRBD2. From germline, CDR1 is SGHNT and CDR2 YYREEE (reference sequence). CDR3 size: 17 residues. V shed 1 base, J shed 0 bases, and the junction held 6 bases outside the gene matches.

The chain uses TRBV28 and TRBJ2-7; 10 nucleotides match TRBD1. The germline V gene encodes CDR1 MDHEN and CDR2 SYDVKM. V lost 3 bases and J lost 3; bases outside the gene matches: 11. The CDR3 sequence is 17 residues long. The DNA of the CDR3 is TGTGCCAGCAGTTTTACCCTTCGACAGGGGGCAAGCTACGAGCAGTACTTC. Translation: CASSFTLRQGASYEQYF.

For the CDR3, the DNA is TGTGCCAGCAGCTTGGAAGTGGGTAGCGGGAGCATTTACGAGCAGTACTTC. Its translation: CASSLEVGSGSIYEQYF. V usage is TRBV5-4 and J usage is TRBJ2-7, with 9 bases lining up with TRBD2. Germline V gene data show CDR1 as SGHNT and CDR2 as YYREEE (reference sequence). V was pared by 0 bases and J by 4 bases, with 11 bases of the junction left unmatched. This CDR3 region has 17 residues.

The genes are TRBV11-1 and TRBJ2-2; no clear D gene. The germline gives CDR1 SGHAT, CDR2 FQDESV (reference sequence). The V gene lost 6 bases and the J gene lost 1 base, with 6 bases spanning the gap. The CDR3 sequence is 13 residues long. CDR3 in DNA: TGTGCCAGCAGTTTCATGAACACCGGGGAGCTGTTTTTT. Protein product: CASSFMNTGELFF.

This clone was counted only a few times. This chain joins TRBV5-6 and TRBJ2-1; D is uncertain. In germline, CDR1 is SGHDT, CDR2 YYEEEE. The ends were cut back, 3 bases at V and 0 bases at J, with 10 bases in the middle. This CDR3 comprises 15 residues. The CDR3 here is CASSSTVSSYNEQFF. The CDR3 region has the DNA TGTGCCAGCAGCTCCACAGTTTCCTCCTACAATGAGCAGTTCTTC. The whole variable domain, remainder taken from reference TRBV5-6 and TRBJ2-1, is DAGVTQSPTHLIKTRGQQVTLRCSPKSGHDTVSWYQQALGQGPQFIFQYYEEEERQRGNFPDRFSGHQFPNYSSELNVNALLLGDSALYLCASSSTVSSYNEQFFGPGTRLTVL.